A single sample is the source of the 28 T cell receptor beta chains below, sequenced in a study of beta chain features in type 1 diabetes. The sequenced template was cDNA made from the entire isolated RNA. Assay: immunoSEQ multiplex PCR; the TCRdb copy retains only in-frame clones and omits some. The sample contains some 160,000 clones, around 9% of which appear only once. Study-wide results and limits: Significant though moderate, a shortening of TCRB CDR3s appeared in all four CD4+ subsets of Type 1 diabetes patients.

No antigens are known for them. Sequenced sample: central memory CD4+ T cells from blood. The receptor source for this set is a young woman with type 1 diabetes.

CDR3 sequence (DNA): TGTGCCAGCAGGGAACAGGGAAGTGGTGAAAAACTGTTTTTT. The encoded protein is CASREQGSGEKLFF. This rearrangement joins TRBV2 to TRBJ1-4; D may be TRBD1 (6 bases). V was cut by 6 bases and J by 7 bases, with 15 bases left in between. CDR3 length equals 14 residues. Germline V lookup: CDR1 SNHLY, CDR2 FYNNEI.

This sequence joins TRBV4-1 and TRBJ2-2, with D maybe TRBD2 (5 bases). Trimming pared 1 base from V and 8 bases from J, leaving 17 bases between. Germline V gene lookup returns CDR1 MGHRA and CDR2 YSYEKL. The CDR3 length is 16 residues. CDR3 region: CASSQGTPLTKGELFF. DNA for the CDR3: TGCGCCAGCAGCCAAGGGACTCCTCTCACTAAAGGGGAGCTGTTTTTT.

V usage is TRBV7-9 and J usage is TRBJ1-1, with 8 bases fitting TRBD1. Trimming removed 8 bases from V and 5 bases from J; junction bases left unmatched: 4. The CDR3 is 12 residues long. Per the germline V gene, CDR1 is SEHNR and CDR2 is FQNEAQ (reference sequence). CDR3 residues: CASARGLTEAFF. CDR3 bases: TGTGCCAGCGCCAGGGGGCTAACTGAAGCTTTCTTT.

This clone was seen a handful of times. V gene TRBV18 combines with J gene TRBJ2-7, with TRBD2 matching over 9 bases. Germline CDR1 is KGHSH and CDR2 is LQKENI. The CDR3 extends over 15 amino acids. The V segment lost 3 bases and the J segment 2 bases; nucleotides outside the gene matches: 5. CDR3 in amino acids: CASSPELAGPYEQYF. In DNA, the CDR3 is TGTGCCAGCTCACCGGAACTAGCGGGCCCCTACGAGCAGTACTTC.

The chain combines TRBV18 with TRBJ2-5; 7 bases match TRBD1. The germline gives CDR1 KGHSH, CDR2 LQKENI. After removal of 6 bases from V and 5 bases from J, the junction contained 15 bases not matched to a gene. This CDR3 is built from 16 residues. The CDR3 DNA follows: TGTGCCAGCTCCCCCTTAGAGGGGGCTATCGGGGAGACCCAGTACTTC. Its protein is CASSPLEGAIGETQYF.

The table lists this clone with a few counts. The chain carries TRBV5-1 and TRBJ2-7; 9 positions match TRBD1. The trim removed 1 base at V and 1 base at J, leaving 6 bases unmatched. The germline gives CDR1 SGHRS, CDR2 YFSETQ. The CDR3 is 16 amino acids. CDR3 sequence (DNA): TGCGCCAGCAGCTTGATGGGGACAGGGAATTCCTACGAGCAGTACTTC. Amino acid sequence: CASSLMGTGNSYEQYF. The complete variable domain, with remaining parts taken from reference TRBV5-1 and TRBJ2-7, reads KAGVTQTPRYLIKTRGQQVTLSCSPISGHRSVSWYQQTPGQGLQFLFEYFSETQRNKGNFPGRFSGRQFSNSRSEMNVSTLELGDSALYLCASSLMGTGNSYEQYFGPGTRLTVT.

This clone was detected only a few times. V and J are TRBV11-2 and TRBJ1-2, with D hard to call. Trimming shortened V by 4 bases and J by 4 bases, and 10 bases separated the two germline ends. The CDR3 has 13 residues. Germline V gives CDR1 SGHAT, CDR2 FQNNGV. The CDR3 loop reads CASSSLRFYGYTF. As DNA, the CDR3 is TGTGCCAGCAGCTCCTTGCGATTCTATGGCTACACCTTC.

This chain uses TRBV9 with TRBJ2-2, with 8 bases matching TRBD1. CDR3 length: 16 amino acids. Trimming removed 3 bases from V and 7 bases from J; junction bases left unmatched: 11. Per germline, CDR1 SGDLS and CDR2 YYNGEE. In nucleotides, the CDR3 is TGTGCCAGCAGCGATTTGAGACAGGGGATTAGCGGGGAGCTGTTTTTT. Amino acids: CASSDLRQGISGELFF.

The V gene is TRBV5-1, the J gene TRBJ2-3; 8 nucleotides match TRBD2. J lost 0 bases, V lost 2 bases, and 2 bases had no gene match. This CDR3 comprises 15 residues. The germline CDR1 and CDR2 sequences are SGHRS and YFSETQ. The DNA for the CDR3 is TGCGCCAGCAGCTTTAGCGGGGTTAGCACAGATACGCAGTATTTT. Its translation is CASSFSGVSTDTQYF.

The chain is built from TRBV11-2 and TRBJ1-2, with TRBD1 as a possible D gene (5 bases). The germline V gene encodes CDR1 SGHAT and CDR2 FQNNGV. V was cut by 5 bases and J by 7 bases, with 20 bases left in between. The CDR3 is 15 amino acids. The CDR3 loop reads CASSPLGGRGGGYTF. DNA for the CDR3: TGTGCCAGCAGCCCACTGGGCGGGAGGGGTGGTGGCTACACCTTC. The full variable domain, with the rest looked up from reference TRBV11-2 and TRBJ1-2, is EAGVAQSPRYKIIEKRQSVAFWCNPISGHATLYWYQQILGQGPKLLIQFQNNGVVDDSQLPKDRFSAERLKGVDSTLKIQPAKLEDSAVYLCASSPLGGRGGGYTFGSGTRLTVV.

This clone has just a few counts. The J gene is TRBJ1-1, the V gene TRBV13; 7 bases line up with TRBD1. CDR3 size: 13 residues. V dropped 5 bases and J dropped 6; count of bases not matched to a gene: 6. CDR1 is PRHDT and CDR2 is FYEKMQ in the germline V gene (reference sequence). For the CDR3, the DNA is TGTGCCAGCAGCCTCAGACAGGGCCCTGAAGCTTTCTTT. Translating it yields CASSLRQGPEAFF.

This clone was detected a few times. One end of the junction fails to match germline, which may point to a read error. The V and J genes are TRBV7-2 and TRBJ1-4, with TRBD1 as a possible D gene (6 bases). Per the germline V gene, CDR1 is SGHTA and CDR2 is FQGNSA. The CDR3 sequence is 13 residues long. The CDR3 sequence: CASSKSYREVEIF. DNA for the CDR3: TGTGCCAGCAGCAAGAGTTACAGGGAAGTGGAGATTTTT.

This clone has ten or more counts. This chain connects TRBV9 to TRBJ2-5, with D tentatively TRBD2 (5 bases). This CDR3 contains 14 residues. Trimming took off 4 bases at V and 4 bases at J, with 14 bases between the two ends. The germline V gene has CDR1 SGDLS and CDR2 YYNGEE. The CDR3 region is CASSTASFRETQYF. For the CDR3, the DNA is TGTGCCAGCAGCACCGCTAGCTTTAGAGAGACCCAGTACTTC. Looking up the rest from reference TRBV9 and TRBJ2-5 gives the full variable domain: DSGVTQTPKHLITATGQRVTLRCSPRSGDLSVYWYQQSLDQGLQFLIQYYNGEERAKGNILERFSAQQFPDLHSELNLSSLELGDSALYFCASSTASFRETQYFGPGTRLLVL.

The chain carries TRBV29-1 and TRBJ2-5; weak D call: TRBD2 (5 bases). This CDR3 spans 13 amino acids. Germline-derived CDR1 and CDR2 are SQVTM and ANQGSEA. V dropped 2 bases and J dropped 1 base, with 8 bases sitting between them. DNA for the CDR3: TGCAGCGTTGAACAGCGGATCCAAGAGACCCAGTACTTC. Translating it yields CSVEQRIQETQYF. The full variable domain, its missing parts supplied by reference TRBV29-1 and TRBJ2-5, is SAVISQKPSRDICQRGTSLTIQCQVDSQVTMMFWYRQQPGQSLTLIATANQGSEATYESGFVIDKFPISRPNLTFSTLTVSNMSPEDSSIYLCSVEQRIQETQYFGPGTRLLVL.

This chain uses TRBV28 with TRBJ2-1; 7 bases fit TRBD2. This CDR3 has 16 residues. V lost 3 bases, J lost 5 bases, and 10 bases stayed unmatched. The germline V gene encodes CDR1 MDHEN and CDR2 SYDVKM. The CDR3, as DNA: TGTGCCAGCAGTTTCTTTGGCAGGGCGGGGGACAATGAGCAGTTCTTC. Translation: CASSFFGRAGDNEQFF.

This clone appeared a few times. V gene TRBV4-2 combines with J gene TRBJ1-1; TRBD1 might be the D (5 bases). Trimming took 5 bases from V and 4 from J, leaving 20 bases between them. Germline loops: CDR1 LGHNA, CDR2 YNFKEQ. The CDR3 runs 16 residues. CDR3 loop: CASSGSLGRASTEAFF. The CDR3, as DNA: TGTGCCAGCAGCGGAAGTTTAGGCAGGGCTAGCACTGAAGCTTTCTTT.

On this clone: Other DNA sequences from this sample encode an identical CDR3 as well. The chain employs TRBV11-3 and TRBJ1-1, with 8 bases lining up with TRBD1. This CDR3 comprises 15 residues. Unmatched junction bases numbered 9, after V lost 5 bases and J lost 4 bases. CDR1 and CDR2 from the germline V gene are SGHNT and YENEEA. CDR3: CASSPGQGEGTEAFF. The CDR3, as DNA: TGTGCCAGCAGCCCAGGACAGGGTGAGGGCACTGAAGCTTTCTTT.

This clone was seen a handful of times. V and J are TRBV11-2 and TRBJ2-7; the D is unclear. The length of the CDR3 is 14 residues. CDR1 and CDR2 from the germline V gene are SGHAT and FQNNGV. Trimming cost V 1 base and J 3 bases, with 10 bases left between them. CDR3 nucleotides: TGTGCCAGCAGCTTAGCTCCCCAGGACTACGAGCAGTACTTC. Protein product: CASSLAPQDYEQYF. The full variable domain, with the rest looked up from reference TRBV11-2 and TRBJ2-7, is EAGVAQSPRYKIIEKRQSVAFWCNPISGHATLYWYQQILGQGPKLLIQFQNNGVVDDSQLPKDRFSAERLKGVDSTLKIQPAKLEDSAVYLCASSLAPQDYEQYFGPGTRLTVT.

This clone was picked up a small number of times. The chain carries TRBV2 and TRBJ2-1; no reliable D call. Trimming left V 7 bases short and J 4 bases short, with 14 bases between. From germline, CDR1 is SNHLY and CDR2 FYNNEI. The CDR3 is 14 residues long. The CDR3 is CASMRILGYNEQFF. Written as DNA, the CDR3 is TGTGCCAGCATGCGTATCCTCGGGTACAATGAGCAGTTCTTC. The full variable domain, its missing parts supplied by reference TRBV2 and TRBJ2-1, is EPEVTQTPSHQVTQMGQEVILRCVPISNHLYFYWYRQILGQKVEFLVSFYNNEISEKSEIFDDQFSVERPDGSNFTLKIRSTKLEDSAMYFCASMRILGYNEQFFGPGTRLTVL.

This chain uses TRBV7-2 with TRBJ2-5; 10 bases agree with TRBD2. The CDR3 is made up of 15 amino acids. Germline assignment: CDR1 SGHTA and CDR2 FQGNSA. J gave up 0 bases and V 6 bases, and 4 bases lay outside the gene matches. The CDR3 coding sequence is TGTGCCAGCAGACGACTAGCGGGCAACCAAGAGACCCAGTACTTC. As protein: CASRRLAGNQETQYF. The whole variable domain, filled in from reference TRBV7-2 and TRBJ2-5, reads GAGVSQSPSNKVTEKGKDVELRCDPISGHTALYWYRQSLGQGLEFLIYFQGNSAPDKSGLPSDRFSAERTGGSVSTLTIQRTQQEDSAVYLCASRRLAGNQETQYFGPGTRLLVL.

This clone has only a few counts. The chain combines TRBV6-1 with TRBJ2-1; 7 bases map to TRBD2. This CDR3 spans 15 amino acids. Germline CDR1 MNHNS, CDR2 SASEGT. Trimming cost V 8 bases and J 6 bases; bases outside gene matches: 13. CDR3 DNA: TGTGCCAGCTCCCCGGGGGGAAATTTGATCAATGAGCAGTTCTTC. Translated: CASSPGGNLINEQFF.

The chain links TRBV29-1 to TRBJ2-5; 11 nucleotides match TRBD2. The V and J ends lost 6 bases and 4 bases, in that order; junction bases with no gene match: 4. In germline, CDR1 is SQVTM, CDR2 ANQGSEA. The CDR3 is 13 amino acids. CDR3 in amino acids: CSVPGTSGETQYF. CDR3 nucleotides: TGCAGCGTGCCCGGGACTAGCGGAGAGACCCAGTACTTC.

The chain combines TRBV28 with TRBJ2-1, with 10 bases identical to TRBD2. The CDR3 is made up of 18 amino acids. Germline loops: CDR1 MDHEN, CDR2 SYDVKM. V shed 8 bases and J 4 bases; nucleotides not matched to a gene: 17. The CDR3 coding sequence is TGTGCCAGCCTCGCGGCAGGACTTGGACTAGCGGAATACAATGAGCAGTTCTTC. It encodes CASLAAGLGLAEYNEQFF.

This clone came up a few times. CDR3 bases: TGCAGCGGCCGACAGGGGACCACCGGGGAGCTGTTTTTT. Translated, it gives CSGRQGTTGELFF. The chain uses TRBV29-1 and TRBJ2-2; 8 nucleotides agree with TRBD1. The CDR3 spans 13 residues. Trimming removed 7 bases from V and 4 bases from J; junction bases left unmatched: 5. Germline CDR1 is SQVTM and CDR2 is ANQGSEA.

The V and J genes are TRBV30 and TRBJ1-4, with D possibly being TRBD1 (5 bases). The CDR3 spans 13 residues. Germline V CDR1 and CDR2: GTSNPN, SVGIG (reference sequence). With 1 base removed from V and 4 bases from J, the gap between germline ends came to 7 bases. CDR3 nucleotides: TGTGCCTGGAGTGAGGGACTTAATGAAAAACTGTTTTTT. Translating gives CAWSEGLNEKLFF. The full variable domain, its missing parts supplied by reference TRBV30 and TRBJ1-4, is SQTIHQWPATLVQPVGSPLSLECTVEGTSNPNLYWYRQAAGRGLQLLFYSVGIGQISSEVPQNLSASRPQDRQFILSSKKLLLSDSGFYLCAWSEGLNEKLFFGSGTQLSVL.

V gene TRBV11-1 combines with J gene TRBJ1-2; no definite D call. This CDR3 region has 12 residues. Trimming took off 3 bases at V and 8 bases at J, with 10 bases between the two ends. From germline, CDR1 is SGHAT and CDR2 FQDESV (reference sequence). CDR3 residues: CASSFPGSGYTF. The CDR3 bases are TGTGCCAGCAGCTTTCCGGGAAGCGGCTACACCTTC.

The genes are TRBV27 and TRBJ2-7; possibly TRBD2 for D (6 bases). The V gene's germline CDR1 is MNHEY and CDR2 SMNVEV (reference sequence). V lost 6 bases and J 4 bases, leaving 10 bases between the germline ends. The CDR3 spans 12 residues. CDR3 nucleotide sequence: TGTGCCAGCAGACAGGAGGGATACGAGCAGTACTTC. Residues: CASRQEGYEQYF.

The chain links TRBV25-1 to TRBJ1-2, with D perhaps TRBD1 (5 bases). The CDR3 consists of 11 residues. The germline V gene has CDR1 MGHDK and CDR2 SYGVNS. V dropped 4 bases and J dropped 10 bases, with 10 bases sitting between them. CDR3 loop: CASSGTRDYTF. Written as DNA, the CDR3 is TGTGCCAGCAGTGGGACCAGGGACTACACCTTC.